This T cell receptor beta chain derives from a study of cytomegalovirus exposure and HLA in healthy donors. PCR involved 60 Vbeta and 13 Jbeta primers. Clones were sequenced by immunoSEQ multiplex PCR, and TCRdb holds only the in-frame ones, with some missing. The data show roughly 100,000 clones, about four fifths seen once. Although they were nominally healthy when sampled, donors likely had unrecorded immune exposures. Trimming pared 10 bases from V and 2 bases from J, leaving 6 bases between. This CDR3 contains 11 residues. Germline values: CDR1 MNHNS, CDR2 SASEGT. J is TRBJ2-1 and V is TRBV6-1, with D uncertain. The clonotype was recovered from a man between 40 and 49 years old in good health and CMV-seropositive. The sample consisted of PBMCs. CDR3 loop: CAILPYNEQFF. As DNA, the CDR3 is TGTGCCATCCTACCCTACAATGAGCAGTTCTTC.